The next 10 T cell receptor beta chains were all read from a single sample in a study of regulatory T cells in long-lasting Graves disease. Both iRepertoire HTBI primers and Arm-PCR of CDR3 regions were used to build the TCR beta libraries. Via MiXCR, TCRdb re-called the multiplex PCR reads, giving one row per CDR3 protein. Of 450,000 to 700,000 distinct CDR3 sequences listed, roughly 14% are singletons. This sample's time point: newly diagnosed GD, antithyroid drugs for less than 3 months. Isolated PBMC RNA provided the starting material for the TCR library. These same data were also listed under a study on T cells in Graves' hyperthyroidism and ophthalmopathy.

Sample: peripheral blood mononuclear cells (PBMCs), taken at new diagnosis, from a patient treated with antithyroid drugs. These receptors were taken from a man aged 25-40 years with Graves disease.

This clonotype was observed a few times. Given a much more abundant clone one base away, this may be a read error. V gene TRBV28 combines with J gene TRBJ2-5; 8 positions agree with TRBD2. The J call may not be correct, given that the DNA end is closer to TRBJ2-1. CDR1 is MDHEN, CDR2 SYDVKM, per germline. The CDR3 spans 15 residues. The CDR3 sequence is CASSLGRDRYSEQFF. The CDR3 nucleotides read TGTGCCAGCAGTCTCGGGAGGGACCGATACAGTGAGCAGTTCTTC.

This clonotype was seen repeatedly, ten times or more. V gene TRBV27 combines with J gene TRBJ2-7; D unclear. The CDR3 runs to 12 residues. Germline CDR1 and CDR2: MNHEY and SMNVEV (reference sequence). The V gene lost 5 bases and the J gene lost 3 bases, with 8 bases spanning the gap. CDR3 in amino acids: CASSQSLYEQYF. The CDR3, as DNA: TGTGCCAGCAGTCAGTCCCTCTACGAGCAGTACTTC.

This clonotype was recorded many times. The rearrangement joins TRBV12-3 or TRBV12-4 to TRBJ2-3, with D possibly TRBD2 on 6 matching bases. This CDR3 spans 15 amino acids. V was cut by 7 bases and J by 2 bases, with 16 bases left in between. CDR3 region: CASTVVAEATDTQYF. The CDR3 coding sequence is TGTGCCAGCACCGTGGTAGCGGAGGCCACAGATACGCAGTATTTT.

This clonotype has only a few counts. CDR3 sequence: CASSGGLSNQPQHF. The CDR3 DNA reads as TGTGCCAGCAGTGGTGGCCTGAGCAATCAGCCCCAGCATTTT. This chain joins TRBV27 and TRBJ1-5; D gene ambiguous. The V end lost 5 bases, the J end lost 1 base, and 9 bases lay between the germline ends. CDR3 length: 14 amino acids. Germline V CDR1 and CDR2: MNHEY, SMNVEV (reference sequence).

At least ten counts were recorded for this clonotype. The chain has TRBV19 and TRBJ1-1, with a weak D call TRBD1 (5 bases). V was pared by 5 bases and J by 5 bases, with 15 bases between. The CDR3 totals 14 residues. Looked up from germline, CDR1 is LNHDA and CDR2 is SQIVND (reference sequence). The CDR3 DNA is TGTGCCAGTAGTGCCCGGGGACCTCGAACTGAAGCTTTCTTT. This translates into CASSARGPRTEAFF.

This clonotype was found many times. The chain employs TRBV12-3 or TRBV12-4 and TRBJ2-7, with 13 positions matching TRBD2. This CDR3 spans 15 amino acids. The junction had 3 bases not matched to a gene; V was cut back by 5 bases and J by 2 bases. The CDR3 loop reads CASSDGTSGTYEQYF. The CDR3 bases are TGTGCCAGCAGTGACGGGACTAGCGGGACCTACGAGCAGTACTTC.

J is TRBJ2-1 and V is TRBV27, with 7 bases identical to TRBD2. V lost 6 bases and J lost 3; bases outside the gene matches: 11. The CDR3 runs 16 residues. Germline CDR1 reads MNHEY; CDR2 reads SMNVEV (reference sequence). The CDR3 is CASSPGGTKGYNEQFF. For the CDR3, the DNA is TGTGCCAGCAGCCCTGGGGGGACTAAAGGCTACAATGAGCAGTTCTTC.

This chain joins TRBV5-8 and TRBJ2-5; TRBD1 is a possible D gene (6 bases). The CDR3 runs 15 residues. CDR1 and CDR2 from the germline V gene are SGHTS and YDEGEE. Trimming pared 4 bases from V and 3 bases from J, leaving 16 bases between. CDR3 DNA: TGTGCCAGCAGCCTACTCCGGGACAAGGAAGAGACCCAGTACTTC. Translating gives CASSLLRDKEETQYF. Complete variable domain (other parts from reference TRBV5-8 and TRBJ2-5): EAGVTQSPTHLIKTRGQQATLRCSPISGHTSVYWYQQALGLGLQFLLWYDEGEERNRGNFPPRFSGRQFPNYSSELNVNALELEDSALYLCASSLLRDKEETQYFGPGTRLLVL.

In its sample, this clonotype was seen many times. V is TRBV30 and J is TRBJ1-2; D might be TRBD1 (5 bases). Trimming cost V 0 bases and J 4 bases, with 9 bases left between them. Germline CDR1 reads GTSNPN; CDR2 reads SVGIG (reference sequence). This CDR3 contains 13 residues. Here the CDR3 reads CAWSVQRGYGYTF. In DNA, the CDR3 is TGTGCCTGGAGTGTACAAAGGGGCTATGGCTACACCTTC. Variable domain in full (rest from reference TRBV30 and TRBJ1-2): SQTIHQWPATLVQPVGSPLSLECTVEGTSNPNLYWYRQAAGRGLQLLFYSVGIGQISSEVPQNLSASRPQDRQFILSSKKLLLSDSGFYLCAWSVQRGYGYTFGSGTRLTVV.

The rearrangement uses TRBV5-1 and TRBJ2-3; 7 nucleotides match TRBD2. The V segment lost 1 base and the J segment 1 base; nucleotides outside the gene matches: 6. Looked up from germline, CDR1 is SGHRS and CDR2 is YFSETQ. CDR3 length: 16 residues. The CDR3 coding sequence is TGCGCCAGCAGCTTGTTAAGCCTAGCGGGCACAGATACGCAGTATTTT. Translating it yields CASSLLSLAGTDTQYF. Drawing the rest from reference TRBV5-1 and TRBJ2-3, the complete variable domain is KAGVTQTPRYLIKTRGQQVTLSCSPISGHRSVSWYQQTPGQGLQFLFEYFSETQRNKGNFPGRFSGRQFSNSRSEMNVSTLELGDSALYLCASSLLSLAGTDTQYFGPGTRLTVL.